This T cell receptor beta chain was sequenced in a study of beta chain features in type 1 diabetes. Findings and caveats of the study: Moderate but significant shortening of TCRB CDR3s was recorded in all four CD4+ subsets from Type 1 diabetes patients.

By way of CD45RO/CCR7/CD25/CD127/CD95/CD27, the CD4+ regulatory, stem cell-like memory, central memory and naive cells were sorted. Expressed TCRB transcripts were sequenced because the isolated RNA had all been reverse transcribed beforehand. Sequencing was performed with immunoSEQ multiplex PCR; in TCRdb, only in-frame clones are kept and a portion is missing. The sample has under 900,000 clones, 17% seen once. This clone occurred a few times. Its antigen is as yet unknown. Other DNA sequences in this specimen translate into the identical CDR3. V was trimmed by 0 bases and J by 2 bases, leaving 9 bases between them. The CDR3 covers 14 residues. Looked up from germline, CDR1 is SGHRS and CDR2 is YFSETQ.

The chain joins TRBV5-1 to TRBJ2-7; D is unresolved. This sequence was found in a young woman in good health. The sequencing sample was made of naive CD4+ T cells from blood. DNA of the CDR3: TGCGCCAGCAGCTTGGTAGGTCCAGCCTACGAGCAGTACTTC. It is translated as CASSLVGPAYEQYF.